These T cell receptor beta chains were read from a single sample in a study of human T cells and chemical hapten exposure. TCRdb re-analysed the RACE reads in MiXCR, keeping a single row per CDR3 protein. The sample carries tens of thousands of distinct CDR3 sequences, around 30% recorded once. This material consisted of whole blood, taken in connection with sensitization to the hapten diphenylcyclopropenone (DPC). All receptors come from a man aged 35 to 55 with alopecia areata. Some clones in this sample may be carry-over from other donors' samples. The CDR3 runs from the conserved cysteine through the conserved F or W. The D gene is left open where the match is weak. Size tells how often a clone was seen (once, few, many) or the class of an expanded clone, and some rows leave it out.

TRBV11-2	NA	TRBJ2-5	few	TGTGCCAGCAGCTATTCGGAGACCCAGTACTTC	CASSYSETQYF
TRBV6-2/TRBV6-3	TRBD1	TRBJ2-7	NA	TGTGCCAGCAGCCAACGGGGGACAGGGGTCAACGAGCAGTACTTC	CASSQRGTGVNEQYF
TRBV9	NA	TRBJ2-2	NA	TGTGCCAGCAGCGTACGGTCTAGAGGAGGCACCGGGGAGCTGTTTTTT	CASSVRSRGGTGELFF
TRBV12-5	NA	TRBJ1-5	NA	TGTGCTAGTGGTTTGGTCTGGGGGGAGGACAATCAGCCCCAGCATTTT	CASGLVWGEDNQPQHF
TRBV4-2	TRBD2	TRBJ2-5	few	TGTGCCAGCAGCTCCCGACTAGCGGGACGACAAGAGACCCAGTACTTC	CASSSRLAGRQETQYF
TRBV10-3	NA	TRBJ2-7	once	TGTGCCATCAGTGAGTCAGGGTTGGGGGGCGAGCAGTACTTC	CAISESGLGGEQYF
TRBV7-7	TRBD2	TRBJ2-6	few	TGTGCCAGCAGCCCGGGGGGAACTGGGGCCAACGTCCTGACTTTC	CASSPGGTGANVLTF
TRBV2	TRBD1	TRBJ1-5	medium-sized	TGTGCCAGCACCGGGACAGGGTCCCGTCAGCCCCAGCATTTT	CASTGTGSRQPQHF
TRBV11-1	NA	TRBJ2-1	few	TGTGCCAGCAGCTTAAGCGGTTTAAGCTCCTACAATGAGCAGTTCTTC	CASSLSGLSSYNEQFF
TRBV27	NA	TRBJ1-1	few	TGTGCCAGCAGTTTCCGACAGGCGAACACTGAAGCTTTCTTT	CASSFRQANTEAFF
TRBV9	TRBD1	TRBJ2-3	NA	TGTGCCAGCAGCGTAGTGAGCCAGACAGGGGATACGCAGTATTTT	CASSVVSQTGDTQYF
TRBV27	NA	TRBJ2-1	NA	TGTGCCAGCAGTTTAGGGGTTAGCGCTTACAATGAGCAGTTCTTC	CASSLGVSAYNEQFF
TRBV11-2	NA	TRBJ2-2	few	TGTGCCAGCAGCCAGGGAACCAGGGTCACCGGGGAGCTGTTTTTT	CASSQGTRVTGELFF
TRBV7-9	TRBD2	TRBJ2-1	few	TGTGCCAGCAGCTTAGCGGGGACTAGTAGGAATGAGCAGTTCTTC	CASSLAGTSRNEQFF
TRBV12-5	NA	TRBJ1-3	few	TGTGCTAGTGGTGTAGGATCTGGAAACACCATATATTTT	CASGVGSGNTIYF
TRBV6-5	TRBD1	TRBJ1-5	few	TGTGCCAGCAGTCCCAGACAGGGAGTCGGTGGGCCCCAGCATTTT	CASSPRQGVGGPQHF
TRBV5-1	TRBD1	TRBJ2-3	few	TGCGCCAGCAGCTTCCAGACAGGGAGAAGCACAGATACGCAGTATTTT	CASSFQTGRSTDTQYF
TRBV3-1	NA	TRBJ2-7	NA	TGTGCCAGCAGCCAATGGGCGGGACCCTCCTACGAGCAGTACTTC	CASSQWAGPSYEQYF
TRBV28	NA	TRBJ2-5	NA	TGTGCCAGCAGTTCACGGACGGTAGAGACCCAGTACTTC	CASSSRTVETQYF
TRBV20-1	NA	TRBJ1-2	few	TGCAGTGCCGTGCGTGCAGGGATCGGCTACACCTTC	CSAVRAGIGYTF
TRBV6-5	NA	TRBJ2-5	few	TGTGCCAGCAGCTACTTAAGTCTGGAGACCCAGTACTTC	CASSYLSLETQYF
TRBV7-8	TRBD1	TRBJ1-5	NA	TGTGCCAGCAGCTTAGATGGACAGGGCATCGGGGCCCAGCATTTT	CASSLDGQGIGAQHF
TRBV7-8	TRBD1	TRBJ1-5	NA	TGTGCCAGCAGCCCGACAGGGGTTTCGGAGCCCCAGCATTTT	CASSPTGVSEPQHF
TRBV30	NA	TRBJ2-5	few	TGTGCCTGGAGTTCGCGGGTCGGGGAGACCCAGTACTTC	CAWSSRVGETQYF
TRBV10-2	NA	TRBJ2-5	NA	TGCGCCAGCAGTGAATATGAAAAAGAGACCCAGTACTTC	CASSEYEKETQYF
TRBV6-2/TRBV6-3	NA	TRBJ2-3	few	TGTGCCAGCAGGCTGGGAAGGTCAGATACGCAGTATTTT	CASRLGRSDTQYF
TRBV6-5	NA	TRBJ1-2	NA	TGTGCCAGCAGTTACGGGGGGGCCCGGGGCTACACCTTC	CASSYGGARGYTF
TRBV3-1	NA	TRBJ1-1	NA	TGTGCCAGCAGCCAAGTACAGGAGGGGACTGAAGCTTTCTTT	CASSQVQEGTEAFF
TRBV28	NA	TRBJ1-1	NA	TGTGCCAGCAGTTTAATCATCAACACTGAAGCTTTCTTT	CASSLIINTEAFF
TRBV15	NA	TRBJ2-7	few	TGTGCCACCAGCAGAGGAACAGGGAACGAGCAGTACTTC	CATSRGTGNEQYF
TRBV27	TRBD2	TRBJ2-7	few	TGTGCCAGCAGTTCCAACCCTAGCGGGAGGTCCTACGAGCAGTACTTC	CASSSNPSGRSYEQYF
TRBV5-5	NA	TRBJ1-6	NA	TGTGCCAGCAGCAACTCAGGGGATTCACCCCTCCACTTT	CASSNSGDSPLHF
TRBV28	NA	TRBJ1-5	few	TGTGCCAGCAGTTACGGCAATCAGCCCCAGCATTTT	CASSYGNQPQHF
TRBV7-7	TRBD2	TRBJ2-5	NA	TGTGCCAGCAGCCGGCGGGGGGCAGGGGAGACCCAGTACTTC	CASSRRGAGETQYF
TRBV7-2	TRBD2	TRBJ2-3	few	TGTGCCAGCAGCCCCGGACTAGCGCAGGTTCCAGATACGCAGTATTTT	CASSPGLAQVPDTQYF
TRBV7-3	TRBD2	TRBJ2-3	NA	TGTGCCAGCAGCACTAGCGGGAGGTCGGATACGCAGTATTTT	CASSTSGRSDTQYF
TRBV27	NA	TRBJ2-7	few	TGTGCCAGCAGTTTATCCGGACCTTCCGCCTACGAGCAGTACTTC	CASSLSGPSAYEQYF
TRBV12-3/TRBV12-4	TRBD1	TRBJ1-6	NA	TGTGCCAGCAGTTTGTCCGGACAGGGAACTTCACCCCTCCACTTT	CASSLSGQGTSPLHF
TRBV6-5	NA	TRBJ2-4	NA	TGTGCCAGCAGTCTGGGAGTAGCGAAGGGAGGGGGTCTAGCCAAAAACATTCAGTACTTC	CASSLGVAKGGGLAKNIQYF